These 20 T cell receptor beta chains came from one sample sequenced in a study of cytomegalovirus exposure and HLA in healthy donors. With 60 Vbeta and 13 Jbeta primers, the PCR was carried out. Data came from immunoSEQ multiplex PCR; TCRdb stores just in-frame clones and leaves some out. The sample carries 110,000 to 150,000 clones, roughly 10% recorded once. Sequencing was carried out using PBMCs. The receptor source for this set is a man aged 45 to 65 in good health and CMV-seronegative.

This clone was seen a few times. CDR3 bases: TGTGCCAGCAGACCCCGGGGGGGGGTCTACGAGCAGTACTTC. Translation gives CASRPRGGVYEQYF. The chain uses TRBV7-9 and TRBJ2-7, with 8 bases aligning to TRBD2. The germline gives CDR1 SEHNR, CDR2 FQNEAQ (reference sequence). Losses at the gene ends were 6 bases for V and 3 bases for J; bases not matched to a gene: 7. The CDR3 has 14 amino acids.

The rearrangement links TRBV6-1 to TRBJ1-4; D is ambiguous. V lost 4 bases and J 0 bases, leaving 12 bases between the germline ends. Germline-derived CDR1 and CDR2 are MNHNS and SASEGT. CDR3 length: 16 residues. Here the CDR3 reads CASSAPVLPTNEKLFF. CDR3 DNA: TGTGCCAGCAGTGCCCCAGTCCTCCCAACTAATGAAAAACTGTTTTTT.

CDR3 residues: CASSEGEDNQPQHF. Here the CDR3 DNA reads TGTGCCAGCAGTGAAGGGGAAGACAATCAGCCCCAGCATTTT. The chain has TRBV6-5 and TRBJ1-5; TRBD1 is a possible D gene (5 bases). CDR3 length: 14 amino acids. CDR1 and CDR2 from the germline V gene are MNHEY and SVGAGI. V lost 5 bases and J 3 bases, leaving 11 bases between the germline ends.

The chain links TRBV27 to TRBJ2-1, with 14 bases that match TRBD2. The J segment lost 8 bases and the V segment lost 2 bases, leaving 8 bases of the junction unmatched. Germline values: CDR1 MNHEY, CDR2 SMNVEV (reference sequence). CDR3 length: 17 residues. CDR3 sequence (DNA): TGTGCCAGCAGTTTAAACGGACTAGCGGGAGGTTTGGATGAGCAGTTCTTC. It encodes CASSLNGLAGGLDEQFF.

This clone was counted between two and nine times. The rearrangement joins TRBV27 to TRBJ1-5; a possible D gene is TRBD1 (5 bases). V was clipped by 6 bases and J by 1 base, with 13 bases between them. Germline-derived CDR1 and CDR2 are MNHEY and SMNVEV (reference sequence). The CDR3 is 15 residues long. As DNA, the CDR3 is TGTGCCAGCAGCCCAGTGGGGGGGAGCAATCAGCCCCAGCATTTT. It encodes CASSPVGGSNQPQHF.

This clone was observed many times. The chain employs TRBV28 and TRBJ1-5; tentatively, D is TRBD1 (5 bases). The CDR3 loop spans 19 amino acids. V lost 2 bases to trimming and J lost 4 bases, with 24 bases between them. Germline lookup yields CDR1 MDHEN and CDR2 SYDVKM. This CDR3 reads CASSLGGQGGLVRNQPQHF. Written as DNA, the CDR3 is TGTGCCAGCAGTTTAGGTGGGCAGGGTGGTCTCGTGAGGAATCAGCCCCAGCATTTT.

This clone has more than one count but fewer than ten. The chain is built from TRBV6-5 and TRBJ2-7; 7 bases are shared with TRBD1. From germline, CDR1 is MNHEY and CDR2 SVGAGI. V was clipped by 6 bases and J by 4 bases; unmatched bases: 12. This CDR3 is built from 15 residues. The CDR3 DNA sequence: TGTGCCAGCAGACTACACGGGACAGCCCTATACGAGCAGTACTTC. It encodes CASRLHGTALYEQYF.

CDR3 region: CASSVSPGGTSSSYEQYF. The CDR3 DNA sequence: TGTGCCAGCAGCGTATCCCCCGGGGGGACGTCTAGCTCCTACGAGCAGTACTTC. The V and J genes are TRBV9 and TRBJ2-7, with TRBD2 matching 7 bases. This CDR3 is built from 18 residues. Trimming removed 1 base from V and 0 bases from J; junction bases left unmatched: 13. In germline, CDR1 is SGDLS, CDR2 YYNGEE.

A few counts support this clone. The V gene is TRBV29-1, the J gene TRBJ1-6; 8 positions agree with TRBD1. V was clipped by 5 bases and J by 7 bases; unmatched bases: 4. The V gene's germline CDR1 is SQVTM and CDR2 ANQGSEA. The CDR3 loop spans 13 amino acids. For the CDR3, the DNA is TGCAGCGTTAAGACAGGGGACAATTCACCCCTCCACTTT. Encoded protein: CSVKTGDNSPLHF. Combining the CDR3 with reference TRBV29-1 and TRBJ1-6 gives the whole variable domain SAVISQKPSRDICQRGTSLTIQCQVDSQVTMMFWYRQQPGQSLTLIATANQGSEATYESGFVIDKFPISRPNLTFSTLTVSNMSPEDSSIYLCSVKTGDNSPLHFGNGTRLTVT.

The chain carries TRBV19 and TRBJ2-1; 7 positions agree with TRBD1. This CDR3 is built from 15 residues. With V trimmed by 5 bases and J by 9 bases, 13 bases remained unmatched. The germline CDR1 and CDR2 sequences are LNHDA and SQIVND (reference sequence). CDR3 sequence (DNA): TGTGCCAGTAGTGTCGACAGGGTTGGTCCGGGTGAGCAGTTCTTC. Protein sequence: CASSVDRVGPGEQFF.

This clone was counted between two and nine times. The chain is built from TRBV10-3 and TRBJ2-7; 10 bases agree with TRBD1. The CDR3 contains 16 residues. Germline values: CDR1 ENHRY, CDR2 SYGVKD. The J segment lost 1 base and the V segment lost 3 bases, leaving 6 bases of the junction unmatched. The CDR3 DNA reads TGTGCCATCAGTGAAGTAGGGGACAGGGGTTCCTACGAGCAGTACTTC. Protein product: CAISEVGDRGSYEQYF.

V usage is TRBV6-6 and J usage is TRBJ1-1; no definite D call. Looked up from germline, CDR1 is MNHNY and CDR2 is SVGAGI (reference sequence). The V gene lost 5 bases and the J gene lost 2 bases, with 18 bases spanning the gap. The CDR3 covers 16 residues. The CDR3 nucleotides are TGTGCCAGCAGTCCTCTAGCCACCGGCAGTAACACTGAAGCTTTCTTT. Protein product: CASSPLATGSNTEAFF.

This clone was detected only a few times. The chain carries TRBV7-9 and TRBJ2-7, with 9 bases aligning to TRBD1. CDR1 and CDR2 from the germline V gene are SEHNR and FQNEAQ (reference sequence). There are 15 residues in the CDR3. Trimming removed 3 bases from V and 4 bases from J; junction bases left unmatched: 7. CDR3 amino acids: CASSFTGTGIYEQYF. CDR3 bases: TGTGCCAGCAGCTTCACCGGGACAGGGATTTACGAGCAGTACTTC.

The chain recombines TRBV5-1 with TRBJ2-7, with TRBD2 matching over 10 bases. Germline V lookup: CDR1 SGHRS, CDR2 YFSETQ. CDR3 length: 13 amino acids. V lost 2 bases, J lost 6 bases, and 2 bases stayed unmatched. This CDR3 is CASSLPSGSEQYF. CDR3 coding DNA: TGCGCCAGCAGCTTACCTAGCGGGAGCGAGCAGTACTTC.

This clone was found a few times. This chain joins TRBV2 and TRBJ1-2, with unresolved D. Trimming removed 2 bases from V and 4 bases from J, with 14 bases in between. CDR1 SNHLY and CDR2 FYNNEI come from the germline V gene. The CDR3 spans 15 residues. As DNA, the CDR3 is TGTGCCAGCAGTGAACAGGCAGGCAGAACCTATGGCTACACCTTC. This sequence encodes CASSEQAGRTYGYTF.

This clone was picked up a small number of times. The chain employs TRBV6-4 and TRBJ2-3; 9 bases align to TRBD2. This CDR3 is built from 16 residues. Trimming cost V 5 bases and J 0 bases; bases outside gene matches: 6. CDR1 and CDR2 (germline): MRHNA, SNTAGT. Here the CDR3 reads CASSILAGASTDTQYF. CDR3 coding DNA: TGTGCCAGCAGTATTTTAGCGGGAGCTAGCACAGATACGCAGTATTTT.

The chain has TRBV27 and TRBJ2-5; 7 nucleotides agree with TRBD2. The CDR3 contains 12 residues. V lost 5 bases and J lost 6; bases outside the gene matches: 3. Germline CDR1 reads MNHEY; CDR2 reads SMNVEV (reference sequence). In DNA, the CDR3 is TGTGCCAGCAGTCGGGACTATCAGACCCAGTACTTC. Amino acids: CASSRDYQTQYF.

In regard to this clone: The final CDR3 position lacks the conserved phenylalanine or tryptophan, pointing to a likely read error. CDR3: CASSLGGGRVSYEQYL. CDR3 in DNA: TGTGCCAGCAGCTTAGGTGGGGGCAGGGTCTCCTACGAGCAGTACCTC. V usage is TRBV7-9 and J usage is TRBJ2-7, with D possibly TRBD1 on 6 matching bases. Germline CDR1 SEHNR, CDR2 FQNEAQ (reference sequence). CDR3 length: 16 residues. With 1 base removed from V and 0 bases from J, the gap between germline ends came to 13 bases.

This clone came up a few times. The V call is TRBV29-1, the J call TRBJ2-1, with TRBD2 matching 8 bases. Germline-derived CDR1 and CDR2 are SQVTM and ANQGSEA. The CDR3 sequence is 14 residues long. Losses at the gene ends were 6 bases for V and 2 bases for J; bases not matched to a gene: 6. CDR3 in DNA: TGCAGCGTGGCTACTAGCGGAGCCTACAATGAGCAGTTCTTC. Residues: CSVATSGAYNEQFF.

This clone has more than one count but fewer than ten. The J gene is TRBJ1-3, the V gene TRBV2, with 8 bases that match TRBD1. Germline loops: CDR1 SNHLY, CDR2 FYNNEI. The CDR3 length is 14 residues. With V trimmed by 9 bases and J by 3 bases, 7 bases remained unmatched. CDR3 residues: CASLTGEGGNTIYF. The DNA for the CDR3 is TGTGCCAGTTTGACAGGGGAAGGTGGAAACACCATATATTTT.